This T cell receptor beta chain was profiled in a study of T cells after yellow fever vaccination. About the study: With SMART-Seq v4 Ultra Low Input, the fractions containing low cell numbers were prepared.

Template switching by 5'RACE produced TCR cDNA, adding a universal primer site and UMIs. MiXCR, run by TCRdb on the 5' RACE reads, gives a single entry per CDR3 protein. The sample consists of some 260,000 distinct CDR3 sequences, roughly 5.6% of them appearing once. Trimming removed 7 bases from V and 4 bases from J; junction bases left unmatched: 7. This CDR3 contains 13 residues. Germline V CDR1 and CDR2: MNHNY, SVGAGI (reference sequence). About this clonotype itself: Its antigen is unknown.

Study results and caveats: The secondary T-cell response peaked on day 5, not day 15, but was weaker. Clonotypes shared by both compartments, CD4 and CD8, made up a small share.

The source material was CD4+ T cells sorted from PBMCs, sampled on the day of the yellow fever booster vaccination. This sequence joins TRBV6-6 and TRBJ2-7; 7 nucleotides align to TRBD1. The source of this sequence is a man between 18 and 35 years old who received the YFV17D yellow fever vaccine. This CDR3 is CASTGTELYEQYF. DNA of the CDR3: TGTGCCAGCACCGGGACAGAACTTTACGAGCAGTACTTC.